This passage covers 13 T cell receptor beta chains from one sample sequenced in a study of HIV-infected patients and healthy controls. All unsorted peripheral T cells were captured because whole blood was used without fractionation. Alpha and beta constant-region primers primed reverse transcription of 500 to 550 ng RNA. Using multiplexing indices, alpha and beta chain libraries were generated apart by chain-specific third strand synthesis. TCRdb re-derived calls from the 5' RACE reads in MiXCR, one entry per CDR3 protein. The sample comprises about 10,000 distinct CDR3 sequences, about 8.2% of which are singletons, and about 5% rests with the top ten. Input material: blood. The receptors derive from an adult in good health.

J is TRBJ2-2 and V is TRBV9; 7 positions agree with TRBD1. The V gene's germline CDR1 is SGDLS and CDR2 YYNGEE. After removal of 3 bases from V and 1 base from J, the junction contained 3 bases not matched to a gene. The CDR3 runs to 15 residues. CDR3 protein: CASSARQGNTGELFF. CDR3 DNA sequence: TGTGCCAGCAGCGCAAGACAGGGGAACACCGGGGAGCTGTTTTTT.

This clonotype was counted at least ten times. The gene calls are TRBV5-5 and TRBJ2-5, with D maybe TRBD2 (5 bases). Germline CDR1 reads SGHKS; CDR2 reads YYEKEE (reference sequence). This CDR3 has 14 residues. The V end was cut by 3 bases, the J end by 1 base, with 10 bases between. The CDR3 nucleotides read TGTGCCAGCAGCTGGGGAGCCCGCCAAGAGACCCAGTACTTC. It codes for CASSWGARQETQYF. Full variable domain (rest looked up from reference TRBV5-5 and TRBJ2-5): DAGVTQSPTHLIKTRGQQVTLRCSPISGHKSVSWYQQVLGQGPQFIFQYYEKEERGRGNFPDRFSARQFPNYSSELNVNALLLGDSALYLCASSWGARQETQYFGPGTRLLVL.

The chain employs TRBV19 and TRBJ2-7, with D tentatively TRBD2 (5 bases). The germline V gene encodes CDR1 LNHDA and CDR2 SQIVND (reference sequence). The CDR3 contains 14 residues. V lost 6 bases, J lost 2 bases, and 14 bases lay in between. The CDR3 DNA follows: TGTGCCAGTAGAATTAGCGACACGACCTACGAGCAGTACTTC. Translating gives CASRISDTTYEQYF.

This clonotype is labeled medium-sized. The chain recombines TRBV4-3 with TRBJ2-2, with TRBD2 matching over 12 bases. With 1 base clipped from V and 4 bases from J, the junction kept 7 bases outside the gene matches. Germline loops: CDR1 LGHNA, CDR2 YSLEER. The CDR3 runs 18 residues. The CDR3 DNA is TGCGCCAGCAGCCAAGGTGCTAGCGGGAGGGTGAGCACCGGGGAGCTGTTTTTT. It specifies CASSQGASGRVSTGELFF.

The CDR3 spells CASSPTVTGGETQYF. Here the CDR3 DNA reads TGTGCCAGCTCACCAACGGTTACAGGAGGAGAGACCCAGTACTTC. The rearrangement links TRBV18 to TRBJ2-5, with D possibly called TRBD1 or TRBD2 (5 bases each). The CDR3 is 15 amino acids. Germline V CDR1 and CDR2: KGHSH, LQKENI. V dropped 2 bases and J dropped 4 bases, with 14 bases sitting between them.

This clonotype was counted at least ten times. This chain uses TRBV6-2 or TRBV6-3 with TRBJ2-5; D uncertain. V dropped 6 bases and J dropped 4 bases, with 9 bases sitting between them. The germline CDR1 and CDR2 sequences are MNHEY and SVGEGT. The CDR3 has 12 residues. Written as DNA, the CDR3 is TGTGCCAGCAGCTCGACGGGAGAGACCCAGTACTTC. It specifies CASSSTGETQYF.

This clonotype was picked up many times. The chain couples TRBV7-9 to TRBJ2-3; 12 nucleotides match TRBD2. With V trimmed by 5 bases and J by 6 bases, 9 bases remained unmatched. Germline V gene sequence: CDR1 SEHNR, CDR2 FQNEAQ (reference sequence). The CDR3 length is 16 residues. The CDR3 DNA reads TGTGCCAGCAGCCGACTAGCGGGAGCCCCAGGTGATACGCAGTATTTT. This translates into CASSRLAGAPGDTQYF.

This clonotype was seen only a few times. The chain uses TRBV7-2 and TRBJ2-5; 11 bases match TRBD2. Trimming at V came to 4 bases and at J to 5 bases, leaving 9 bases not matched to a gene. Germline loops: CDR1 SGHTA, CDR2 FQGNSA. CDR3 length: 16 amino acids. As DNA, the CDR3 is TGTGCCAGCAGCTCCTTAGCGGGAGGGCCCCCTGAGACCCAGTACTTC. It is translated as CASSSLAGGPPETQYF.

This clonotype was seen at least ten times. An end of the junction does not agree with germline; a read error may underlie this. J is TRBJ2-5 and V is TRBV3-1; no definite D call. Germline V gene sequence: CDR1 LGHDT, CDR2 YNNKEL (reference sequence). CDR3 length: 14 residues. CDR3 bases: TGTGCCAGCAGCCAAGTGGTGACCACCCCTCGGCTCGACTTC. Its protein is CASSQVVTTPRLDF.

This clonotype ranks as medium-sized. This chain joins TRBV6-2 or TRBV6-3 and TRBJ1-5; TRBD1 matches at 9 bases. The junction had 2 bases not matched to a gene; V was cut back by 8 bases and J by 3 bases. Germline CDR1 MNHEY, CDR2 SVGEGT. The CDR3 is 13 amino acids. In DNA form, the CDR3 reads TGTGCCAGCGGGGACAGGGACAATCAGCCCCAGCATTTT. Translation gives CASGDRDNQPQHF.

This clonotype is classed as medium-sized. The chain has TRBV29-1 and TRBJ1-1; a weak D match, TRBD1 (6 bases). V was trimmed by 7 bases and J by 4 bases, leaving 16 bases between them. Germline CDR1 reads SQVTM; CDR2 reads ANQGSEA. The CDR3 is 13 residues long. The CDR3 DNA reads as TGCAGCGCCAGTGACACAGGGCTCACTGAAGCTTTCTTT. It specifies CSASDTGLTEAFF.

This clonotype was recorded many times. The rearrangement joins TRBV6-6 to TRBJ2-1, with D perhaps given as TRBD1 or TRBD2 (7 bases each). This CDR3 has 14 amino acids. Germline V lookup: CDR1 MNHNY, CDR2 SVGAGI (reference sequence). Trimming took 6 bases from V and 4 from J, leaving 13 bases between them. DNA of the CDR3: TGTGCCAGCAGAGGGGGCGGGAGTTACAATGAGCAGTTCTTC. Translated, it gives CASRGGGSYNEQFF.

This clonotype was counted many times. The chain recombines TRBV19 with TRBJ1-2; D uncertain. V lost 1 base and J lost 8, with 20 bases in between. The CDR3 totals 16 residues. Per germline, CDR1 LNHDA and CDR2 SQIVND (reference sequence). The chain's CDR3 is CASSIGGLRTTKGYTF. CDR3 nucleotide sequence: TGTGCCAGTAGTATAGGCGGACTCCGGACCACCAAAGGCTACACCTTC.